A single sample gave rise to the 24 T cell receptor beta chains below, sequenced in a study of beta chain features in type 1 diabetes. General study points: TCRB CDR3s were moderately but significantly shorter in Type 1 diabetes patients in all four CD4+ subsets.

The sequenced template was cDNA made from the entire isolated RNA. Clones were sequenced by immunoSEQ multiplex PCR, and TCRdb holds only the in-frame ones, with some missing. The sample contains a few hundred thousand clones, roughly 14% of which appear only once. Their target antigens are unknown. Sequencing was carried out using naive CD4+ T cells from blood. Receptors were obtained from a woman between 18 and 29 years old with type 1 diabetes.

J is TRBJ1-2 and V is TRBV6-5, with no clear D. Trimming took 2 bases from V and 8 from J, leaving 15 bases between them. Germline assignment: CDR1 MNHEY and CDR2 SVGAGI. This CDR3 contains 14 residues. The CDR3, as DNA: TGTGCCAGCAGTTACGGTACGGGGTCAGGCGGCTACACCTTC. Amino acids: CASSYGTGSGGYTF.

The V gene is TRBV15, the J gene TRBJ2-7; 8 nucleotides agree with TRBD2. V gave up 1 base and J gave up 12 bases; unmatched junction bases: 11. The CDR3 is made up of 14 amino acids. Germline V CDR1 and CDR2: LNHNV, YYDKDF (reference sequence). As DNA, the CDR3 is TGTGCCACCAGCAGAGGGGGAGCGGGAGAAAGCCTGTACGTC. Its translation is CATSRGGAGESLYV.

The J gene is TRBJ2-3, the V gene TRBV5-1; D remains unclear. The germline gives CDR1 SGHRS, CDR2 YFSETQ. The CDR3 is 17 amino acids. V was shortened by 0 bases and J by 0 bases, with 14 bases between the two germline ends. DNA for the CDR3: TGCGCCAGCAGCTTGGCCCCGGTTATCTCTAGCACAGATACGCAGTATTTT. Protein sequence: CASSLAPVISSTDTQYF.

The chain joins TRBV13 to TRBJ2-1, with 7 bases identical to TRBD2. CDR3 length equals 16 residues. From germline, CDR1 is PRHDT and CDR2 FYEKMQ (reference sequence). J was trimmed by 0 bases and V by 0 bases; bases with no gene match: 2. CDR3 sequence reads: CASSLGRGSSYNEQFF. The CDR3, as DNA: TGTGCCAGCAGCTTAGGCCGCGGGAGCTCCTACAATGAGCAGTTCTTC.

The V and J genes are TRBV19 and TRBJ2-7, with 9 bases aligning to TRBD1. CDR3 length: 16 amino acids. V shed 5 bases, J shed 0 bases, and the junction held 8 bases outside the gene matches. Germline V lookup: CDR1 LNHDA, CDR2 SQIVND (reference sequence). The CDR3 here is CASSDAGTGLSYEQYF. Here the CDR3 DNA reads TGTGCCAGTAGTGACGCCGGGACAGGGCTCTCCTACGAGCAGTACTTC. Drawing the rest from reference TRBV19 and TRBJ2-7, the complete variable domain is DGGITQSPKYLFRKEGQNVTLSCEQNLNHDAMYWYRQDPGQGLRLIYYSQIVNDFQKGDIAEGYSVSREKKESFPLTVTSAQKNPTAFYLCASSDAGTGLSYEQYFGPGTRLTVT.

The chain links TRBV10-3 to TRBJ2-7; TRBD2 aligns across 12 bases. CDR3 length: 19 amino acids. V trimming: 2 bases; J trimming: 1 base; junction bases outside the gene matches: 12. Germline V gene lookup returns CDR1 ENHRY and CDR2 SYGVKD. CDR3 region: CAISEGPTSGRSGSYEQYV. CDR3 DNA sequence: TGTGCCATCAGTGAGGGTCCGACTAGCGGGAGATCGGGATCCTACGAGCAGTACGTC.

V is TRBV28 and J is TRBJ2-1; D may be TRBD1 (6 bases). This CDR3 comprises 17 residues. V was pared by 3 bases and J by 0 bases, with 15 bases between. In germline, CDR1 is MDHEN, CDR2 SYDVKM. CDR3 in amino acids: CASSLIGQGSSYNEQFF. In nucleotides, the CDR3 is TGTGCCAGCAGTTTGATCGGGCAGGGGAGCTCCTACAATGAGCAGTTCTTC. The full variable domain, with the rest looked up from reference TRBV28 and TRBJ2-1, is DVKVTQSSRYLVKRTGEKVFLECVQDMDHENMFWYRQDPGLGLRLIYFSYDVKMKEKGDIPEGYSVSREKKERFSLILESASTNQTSMYLCASSLIGQGSSYNEQFFGPGTRLTVL.

This clone showed up just a few times. The chain carries TRBV5-1 and TRBJ2-7; 8 bases align to TRBD1. The CDR3 contains 16 residues. Trimming removed 0 bases from V and 5 bases from J; junction bases left unmatched: 10. The germline CDR1 and CDR2 sequences are SGHRS and YFSETQ. The CDR3 region is CASSLASRGQSHEQYF. The CDR3 DNA sequence: TGCGCCAGCAGCTTGGCCTCCAGGGGGCAATCCCACGAGCAGTACTTC.

This CDR3 reads CASSLRGGANEQFF. DNA for the CDR3: TGCGCCAGCAGCTTGCGGGGAGGGGCCAATGAGCAGTTCTTC. This rearrangement joins TRBV5-1 to TRBJ2-1, with 7 positions matching TRBD2. The trim removed 1 base at V and 6 bases at J, leaving 4 bases unmatched. Germline V gene lookup returns CDR1 SGHRS and CDR2 YFSETQ. This CDR3 comprises 14 residues.

The genes are TRBV5-1 and TRBJ2-2; D call uncertain. This CDR3 has 15 amino acids. V gave up 1 base and J gave up 2 bases, with 9 bases separating them. Germline assignment: CDR1 SGHRS and CDR2 YFSETQ. CDR3 in amino acids: CASSLTQTNTGELFF. The CDR3 DNA follows: TGCGCCAGCAGCTTGACACAGACCAACACCGGGGAGCTGTTTTTT.

V and J are TRBV7-9 and TRBJ1-1, with D possibly matching TRBD1 (6 bases). The CDR3 has 15 residues. V lost 1 base, J lost 2 bases, and 11 bases lay in between. Germline V CDR1 and CDR2: SEHNR, FQNEAQ (reference sequence). In DNA, the CDR3 is TGTGCCAGCAGCTTAGGGGGACACAGAAACACTGAAGCTTTCTTT. Translated, it gives CASSLGGHRNTEAFF.

The CDR3 nucleotides are TGCGCCAGCAGCTTGGACGGGGACCGACAGGGGCAGTACGTC. Encoded protein: CASSLDGDRQGQYV. The chain links TRBV5-1 to TRBJ2-7, with 7 bases matching TRBD1. Trimming at V came to 0 bases and at J to 9 bases, leaving 9 bases not matched to a gene. In germline, CDR1 is SGHRS, CDR2 YFSETQ. The length of the CDR3 is 14 residues.

About this clone itself: One junction end disagrees with the germline gene, perhaps due to a read error. The chain has TRBV7-2 and TRBJ2-1, with 8 bases lining up with TRBD1. The CDR3 consists of 12 residues. Germline V lookup: CDR1 SGHTA, CDR2 FQGNSA. Here the CDR3 DNA reads TGTGCCAGCAGCTTAGAGGACAGGGAACCAGTCTTC. It specifies CASSLEDREPVF.

The rearrangement joins TRBV21-1 to TRBJ2-4; TRBD2 is taken as the D call from the table, unchecked against the DNA. TRBV21-1 is shown as a pseudogene. CDR3 length: 17 amino acids. The CDR3 is CASSLRKDALAKNIQYF. DNA of the CDR3: TGTGCCAGCAGCCTCCGTAAAGATGCGCTAGCCAAAAACATTCAGTACTTC.

The V gene is TRBV6-5, the J gene TRBJ1-2; 9 nucleotides align to TRBD1. Per germline, CDR1 MNHEY and CDR2 SVGAGI. Losses at the gene ends were 6 bases for V and 8 bases for J; bases not matched to a gene: 10. The length of the CDR3 is 14 residues. This chain's CDR3 is CASSHRTGEEGYTF. CDR3 sequence (DNA): TGTGCCAGCAGCCATCGGACAGGGGAAGAGGGCTACACCTTC.

V and J are TRBV7-9 and TRBJ1-2; tentative D call: TRBD1 (6 bases). Trimming took off 3 bases at V and 8 bases at J, with 13 bases between the two ends. The CDR3 is 13 amino acids. Per the germline V gene, CDR1 is SEHNR and CDR2 is FQNEAQ (reference sequence). The CDR3 loop is CASSLRQELGYTF. The CDR3 DNA sequence: TGTGCCAGCAGCTTGAGACAGGAGTTGGGCTACACCTTC.

V is TRBV25-1 and J is TRBJ2-7, with D possibly TRBD2 on 6 matching bases. This CDR3 is built from 14 residues. The V gene lost 8 bases and the J gene lost 7 bases, with 21 bases spanning the gap. CDR1 and CDR2 from the germline V gene are MGHDK and SYGVNS. CDR3 region: CASSSGVVFREQYV. In DNA, the CDR3 is TGTGCCAGCTCCTCGGGGGTAGTTTTTCGGGAGCAGTACGTC.

CDR3 amino acids: CASSLRGLSYNEQFF. The CDR3 region has the DNA TGTGCCAGCAGCTTGAGGGGTTTATCCTACAATGAGCAGTTCTTC. The rearrangement links TRBV5-6 to TRBJ2-1; TRBD1 is a possible D gene (5 bases). CDR1 SGHDT and CDR2 YYEEEE come from the germline V gene. The CDR3 has 15 residues. Trimming left V 1 base short and J 1 base short, with 9 bases between.

The V call is TRBV5-1, the J call TRBJ1-1; D may be TRBD1 (6 bases). Germline V CDR1 and CDR2: SGHRS, YFSETQ. This CDR3 is built from 14 residues. Trimming shortened V by 0 bases and J by 8 bases, and 14 bases separated the two germline ends. The CDR3, as DNA: TGCGCCAGCAGCTTGGCCCCACAGGGTTCAGAAGCTTTCTTT. Protein sequence: CASSLAPQGSEAFF.

The sample holds a few counts of this clone. The chain couples TRBV5-4 to TRBJ2-2, with D possibly TRBD2 on 5 matching bases. V lost 1 base and J lost 6, with 16 bases in between. The CDR3 covers 16 residues. Germline V lookup: CDR1 SGHNT, CDR2 YYREEE (reference sequence). CDR3 sequence: CASSLKRFGVSGELFF. CDR3 sequence (DNA): TGTGCCAGCAGCTTGAAGCGGTTCGGGGTCTCCGGGGAGCTGTTTTTT. The complete variable domain, with remaining parts taken from reference TRBV5-4 and TRBJ2-2, reads ETGVTQSPTHLIKTRGQQVTLRCSSQSGHNTVSWYQQALGQGPQFIFQYYREEENGRGNFPPRFSGLQFPNYSSELNVNALELDDSALYLCASSLKRFGVSGELFFGEGSRLTVL.

This chain uses TRBV7-2 with TRBJ1-3; 7 bases align to TRBD1. Germline V CDR1 and CDR2: SGHTA, FQGNSA. The CDR3 covers 15 residues. V lost 5 bases to trimming and J lost 0 bases; unmatched junction nucleotides: 4. The CDR3 region is CASSRTGDSGNTIYF. In DNA form, the CDR3 reads TGTGCCAGCAGCAGGACAGGAGACTCTGGAAACACCATATATTTT.

This rearrangement joins TRBV2 to TRBJ1-1, with D possibly TRBD1 on 6 matching bases. The CDR3 has 13 residues. V lost 6 bases and J lost 5, with 13 bases in between. Germline V gene sequence: CDR1 SNHLY, CDR2 FYNNEI. The CDR3 nucleotides read TGTGCCAGCAGGGGAACAGGGTATACTGAAGCTTTCTTT. It specifies CASRGTGYTEAFF.

The sample holds a few counts of this clone. The chain recombines TRBV5-1 with TRBJ2-1; a possible D gene is TRBD2 (5 bases). The germline V gene encodes CDR1 SGHRS and CDR2 YFSETQ. The CDR3 spans 14 residues. The germline V and J ends were trimmed by 5 bases and 5 bases, with 14 bases remaining between them. The CDR3 here is CASRKGLGDNEQFF. The DNA for the CDR3 is TGCGCCAGCAGGAAAGGACTGGGCGACAATGAGCAGTTCTTC.

This clone was observed a handful of times. The rearrangement links TRBV6-6 to TRBJ2-3; D ambiguous. The V gene's germline CDR1 is MNHNY and CDR2 SVGAGI (reference sequence). The CDR3 contains 13 residues. Trimming took 2 bases from V and 5 from J, leaving 8 bases between them. In DNA form, the CDR3 reads TGTGCCAGCAGTTACCCACTCGGAGATACGCAGTATTTT. Amino acids: CASSYPLGDTQYF.